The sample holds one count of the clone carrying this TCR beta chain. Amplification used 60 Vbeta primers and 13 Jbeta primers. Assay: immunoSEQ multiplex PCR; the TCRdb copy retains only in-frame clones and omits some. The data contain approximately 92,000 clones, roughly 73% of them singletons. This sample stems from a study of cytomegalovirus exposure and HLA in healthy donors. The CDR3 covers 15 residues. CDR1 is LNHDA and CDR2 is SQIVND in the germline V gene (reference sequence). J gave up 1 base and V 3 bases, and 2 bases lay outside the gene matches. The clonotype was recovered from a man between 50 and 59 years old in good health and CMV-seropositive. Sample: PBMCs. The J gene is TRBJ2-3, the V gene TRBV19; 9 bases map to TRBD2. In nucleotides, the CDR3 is TGTGCCAGTAGTATGGCTAGCGGGGGCACAGATACGCAGTATTTT. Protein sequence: CASSMASGGTDTQYF.